Listed below are T cell receptor beta chains from one sample, sequenced in a study of shared T cell receptors in the human thymus. Sequencing used immunoSEQ multiplex PCR; TCRdb keeps in-frame clones, though not all of them. The sample includes about 540,000 clones, 75% to 80% of them seen just once. The sample was also reused in another study, on human thymus T cells.

Material for sequencing was thymocytes. The receptors derive from a boy in the first two years of life with a congenital heart defect. The CDR3 runs from the conserved cysteine through the conserved F or W. A D gene is named only where the DNA matches it firmly. Expanded clones get a size class; other rows say once, few or many, or leave the size out.

D: TRBD2
V: TRBV11-2
J: TRBJ2-1
size: NA
CDR3: CASSLDRPGASGYNEQFF
DNA: TGTGCCAGCAGCTTAGATCGCCCCGGGGCTAGCGGGTACAATGAGCAGTTCTTC

D: NA
V: TRBV5-1
J: TRBJ2-2
size: NA
CDR3: CASSLASANTGELFF
DNA: TGCGCCAGCAGCTTGGCCTCAGCGAACACCGGGGAGCTGTTTTTT

D: TRBD2
V: TRBV10-3
J: TRBJ2-7
size: NA
CDR3: CAIRGGLAGGSTYEQYF
DNA: TGTGCCATCAGGGGGGGACTAGCGGGAGGGAGTACCTACGAGCAGTACTTC

D: TRBD2
V: TRBV6-1
J: TRBJ2-3
size: few
CDR3: CASSEAGTSGRDTQYF
DNA: TGTGCCAGCAGTGAAGCGGGGACTAGCGGGAGGGATACGCAGTATTTT

D: TRBD1
V: TRBV11-2
J: TRBJ1-2
size: NA
CDR3: CASSSHGQERGYTF
DNA: TGTGCCAGCAGCTCACATGGACAGGAGCGAGGCTACACCTTC

D: NA
V: TRBV28
J: TRBJ2-7
size: NA
CDR3: CASSLNPGGLPGEQYF
DNA: TGTGCCAGCAGTTTGAATCCCGGAGGCCTACCGGGGGAGCAGTACTTC

D: NA
V: TRBV6-5
J: TRBJ2-7
size: NA
CDR3: CASSLQPGYEQYF
DNA: TGTGCCAGCAGTCTTCAGCCCGGGTACGAGCAGTACTTC

D: NA
V: TRBV6-5
J: TRBJ2-1
size: NA
CDR3: CASSIKAGDLQFF
DNA: TGTGCCAGCAGTATAAAAGCAGGGGACCTGCAGTTCTTC

D: NA
V: TRBV7-3
J: TRBJ2-1
size: NA
CDR3: CASSLTVQGGNEQFF
DNA: TGTGCCAGCAGCTTAACGGTACAGGGTGGAAATGAGCAGTTCTTC

D: NA
V: TRBV6-1
J: TRBJ1-1
size: NA
CDR3: CASSELFPRTEAFF
DNA: TGTGCCAGCAGTGAACTCTTCCCGAGGACTGAAGCTTTCTTT

D: TRBD1
V: TRBV18
J: TRBJ1-4
size: few
CDR3: CASSPGTGMEKLFF
DNA: TGTGCCAGCTCCCCCGGGACAGGGATGGAAAAACTGTTTTTT

D: TRBD2
V: TRBV5-6
J: TRBJ2-7
size: NA
CDR3: CASGTSGAVYEQYF
DNA: TGTGCCAGTGGGACTAGCGGGGCTGTCTACGAGCAGTACTTC

D: TRBD1
V: TRBV5-1
J: TRBJ2-5
size: NA
CDR3: CASSSADRQETQYF
DNA: TGCGCCAGCAGCTCCGCGGACAGGCAAGAGACCCAGTACTTC

D: NA
V: TRBV18
J: TRBJ1-1
size: NA
CDR3: CASCGETEAFF
DNA: TGTGCCAGCTGCGGGGAGACTGAAGCTTTCTTT

D: NA
V: TRBV25-1
J: TRBJ1-1
size: NA
CDR3: CASGGSLNTEAFF
DNA: TGTGCCAGCGGAGGCTCCTTGAACACTGAAGCTTTCTTT

D: TRBD2
V: TRBV30
J: TRBJ2-7
size: NA
CDR3: CAWTPRTRSFYEQYF
DNA: TGTGCCTGGACTCCACGGACTAGATCGTTCTACGAGCAGTACTTC

D: NA
V: TRBV28
J: TRBJ1-1
size: NA
CDR3: CASSRASQAFF
DNA: TGTGCCAGCTCCAGGGCATCCCAAGCTTTCTTT

D: TRBD2
V: TRBV7-3
J: TRBJ2-2
size: NA
CDR3: CASSCAGGHTGELFF
DNA: TGTGCCAGCAGCTGCGCGGGAGGGCACACCGGGGAGCTGTTTTTT

D: NA
V: TRBV21-1
J: TRBJ1-2
size: NA
CDR3: CASSQIQGAGGYTF
DNA: TGTGCCAGCAGCCAAATACAGGGGGCAGGGGGCTACACCTTC

D: NA
V: TRBV9
J: TRBJ2-1
size: NA
CDR3: CASSFRYHSYNEQFF
DNA: TGTGCCAGCAGCTTCCGGTACCACTCCTACAATGAGCAGTTCTTC

D: TRBD1
V: TRBV10-3
J: TRBJ2-7
size: NA
CDR3: CAISGGGTGGFYEQYF
DNA: TGTGCCATCAGTGGGGGGGGAACAGGGGGCTTCTACGAGCAGTACTTC

D: TRBD2
V: TRBV9
J: TRBJ2-1
size: few
CDR3: CASSYSGGLADYNEQFF
DNA: TGTGCCAGCAGCTATAGTGGAGGACTAGCGGATTACAATGAGCAGTTCTTC

D: NA
V: TRBV28
J: TRBJ2-5
size: once
CDR3: CASSSGVGDWETQYF
DNA: TGTGCCAGCAGCTCTGGAGTTGGAGACTGGGAGACCCAGTACTTC

D: NA
V: TRBV15
J: TRBJ1-1
size: NA
CDR3: CATSALRGANTEAFF
DNA: TGTGCCACCAGCGCCCTCAGGGGAGCGAACACTGAAGCTTTCTTT

D: NA
V: TRBV5-1
J: TRBJ2-3
size: NA
CDR3: CASSCPRGDYTDTQYF
DNA: TGCGCCAGCAGCTGCCCCAGGGGCGACTACACAGATACGCAGTATTTT

D: TRBD1
V: TRBV18
J: TRBJ2-3
size: NA
CDR3: CASSTQGEFPDTQYF
DNA: TGTGCCAGCTCTACGCAGGGGGAATTCCCAGATACGCAGTATTTT

D: TRBD1
V: TRBV6-1
J: TRBJ1-2
size: once
CDR3: CASSEPRQGAIYGYTF
DNA: TGTGCCAGCAGTGAACCCCGACAGGGGGCGATCTATGGCTACACCTTC

D: NA
V: TRBV27
J: TRBJ2-1
size: NA
CDR3: CASSSDSYNEQFF
DNA: TGTGCCAGCAGTTCGGACAGTTACAATGAGCAGTTCTTC

D: NA
V: TRBV25-1
J: TRBJ2-7
size: NA
CDR3: CASSGTPKSSYEQYF
DNA: TGTGCCAGCAGTGGGACACCCAAGAGCTCCTACGAGCAGTACTTC

D: NA
V: TRBV5-1
J: TRBJ2-3
size: NA
CDR3: CASSLARKGADTQYF
DNA: TGCGCCAGCAGCTTGGCCAGAAAGGGGGCAGATACGCAGTATTTT

D: TRBD1
V: TRBV10-3
J: TRBJ1-2
size: NA
CDR3: CAISESKGGVEQGAQNDYGYTF
DNA: TGTGCCATCAGTGAGTCGAAGGGTGGGGTGGAACAGGGGGCGCAGAATGACTATGGCTACACCTTC

D: NA
V: TRBV28
J: TRBJ2-6
size: NA
CDR3: CASSTPGHILVNVLTF
DNA: TGTGCCAGCAGTACTCCCGGACACATTTTAGTCAACGTCCTGACTTTC

D: TRBD2
V: TRBV18
J: TRBJ2-7
size: NA
CDR3: CASSPSSGHSYEQYF
DNA: TGTGCCAGCTCACCATCTAGCGGACACTCCTACGAGCAGTACTTC

D: NA
V: TRBV5-6
J: TRBJ2-6
size: few
CDR3: CASSLAPSSGANVLTF
DNA: TGTGCCAGCAGCTTGGCCCCTAGCTCTGGGGCCAACGTCCTGACTTTC

D: TRBD1
V: TRBV11-2
J: TRBJ1-1
size: few
CDR3: CASSLGAGGAGDTEAFF
DNA: TGTGCCAGCAGCTTAGGGGCAGGGGGCGCGGGGGACACTGAAGCTTTCTTT

D: NA
V: TRBV30
J: TRBJ1-4
size: NA
CDR3: CASLRRGNEKLFF
DNA: TGTGCCTCCTTGCGGAGGGGAAATGAAAAACTGTTTTTT

D: NA
V: TRBV27
J: TRBJ1-2
size: once
CDR3: CASSLSRSYGYTF
DNA: TGTGCCAGCAGTCTTTCCCGGTCCTATGGCTACACCTTC

D: NA
V: TRBV27
J: TRBJ2-6
size: NA
CDR3: CASSPRGANVLTF
DNA: TGTGCCAGCAGTCCTAGGGGGGCCAACGTCCTGACTTTC

D: TRBD1
V: TRBV15
J: TRBJ1-6
size: once
CDR3: CATSRNGQGAAPLHF
DNA: TGTGCCACCAGCAGAAATGGACAGGGGGCAGCTCCCCTCCACTTT

D: TRBD1
V: TRBV11-2
J: TRBJ1-5
size: NA
CDR3: CASSPGQGNQPQHF
DNA: TGTGCCAGCAGCCCGGGACAGGGGAATCAGCCCCAGCATTTT

D: TRBD2
V: TRBV11-2
J: TRBJ2-7
size: NA
CDR3: CASTAWGGRAYEQYF
DNA: TGTGCCAGCACCGCCTGGGGCGGGAGGGCTTACGAGCAGTACTTC

D: NA
V: TRBV27
J: TRBJ1-2
size: NA
CDR3: CASRDGGYGYTF
DNA: TGTGCCAGCAGGGACGGAGGCTATGGCTACACCTTC

D: TRBD2
V: TRBV7-2
J: TRBJ2-7
size: few
CDR3: CASSSLTSGEQYF
DNA: TGTGCCAGCAGCTCTCTCACTAGCGGTGAGCAGTACTTC

D: NA
V: TRBV5-4
J: TRBJ2-3
size: few
CDR3: CASSPKRDSDTQYF
DNA: TGTGCCAGCAGCCCCAAGCGCGACTCAGATACGCAGTATTTT

D: TRBD2
V: TRBV4-1
J: TRBJ2-7
size: NA
CDR3: CASSPGGPYEQYF
DNA: TGCGCCAGCAGCCCGGGGGGGCCCTACGAGCAGTACTTC

D: TRBD2
V: TRBV5-3
J: TRBJ2-3
size: NA
CDR3: CARSPAGEAQYF
DNA: TGTGCCAGAAGCCCAGCGGGAGAGGCGCAGTATTTT

D: TRBD1
V: TRBV4-1
J: TRBJ2-7
size: NA
CDR3: CASSQEGTGGTAEQYF
DNA: TGCGCCAGCAGCCAAGAGGGAACAGGGGGAACCGCCGAGCAGTACTTC

D: NA
V: TRBV5-1
J: TRBJ2-5
size: NA
CDR3: CASTPPGRAGETQYF
DNA: TGCGCCAGCACCCCTCCCGGGAGAGCTGGAGAGACCCAGTACTTC

D: NA
V: TRBV29-1
J: TRBJ2-3
size: NA
CDR3: CSVARGWTDTQYF
DNA: TGCAGCGTTGCCAGGGGCTGGACAGATACGCAGTATTTT

D: NA
V: TRBV5-8
J: TRBJ1-3
size: few
CDR3: CASSTGAGNTIYF
DNA: TGTGCCAGCAGCACAGGAGCTGGAAACACCATATATTTT

D: TRBD1
V: TRBV23-1
J: TRBJ2-7
size: NA
CDR3: CARPTGKSYEQYF
DNA: TGCGCCAGACCGACAGGGAAATCCTACGAGCAGTACTTC

D: TRBD1
V: TRBV5-6
J: TRBJ2-1
size: once
CDR3: CASSLAGGNEQFF
DNA: TGTGCCAGCAGCCTGGCAGGGGGCAATGAGCAGTTCTTC

D: TRBD1
V: TRBV7-2
J: TRBJ1-3
size: NA
CDR3: CASSLQGLSGNTIYF
DNA: TGTGCCAGCAGCCTACAGGGGCTGTCCGGAAACACCATATATTTT

D: TRBD1
V: TRBV25-1
J: TRBJ2-7
size: few
CDR3: CASSEDRGEDEQYF
DNA: TGTGCCAGCAGTGAGGACAGGGGCGAGGACGAGCAGTACTTC